This T cell receptor (beta chain) stems from a study of response to subunit inactivated influenza vaccine. Whole-study findings and limits: Each seasonal flu vaccination may recruit only limited new T cells, authors suggested.

The CDR3 has 13 amino acids. CDR1 is MNHEY, CDR2 SVGEGT, per germline. V was clipped by 6 bases and J by 7 bases; unmatched bases: 7. TCRdb reanalysed the RT-PCR reads using MiXCR and keeps one entry per CDR3 protein. The sample holds about 580,000 distinct CDR3 sequences, less than 15% seen once. This clonotype was recorded many times. The antigen is unknown. This receptor was identified in a man between 45 and 60 years old who received an inactivated influenza vaccine. The chain joins TRBV6-2 or TRBV6-3 to TRBJ2-3, with 7 bases matching TRBD2. Here the sequenced sample was PBMCs from blood, taken approximately 12 days after vaccination. The CDR3 coding sequence is TGTGCCAGCAGAATGGGAGGGCCAAATACGCAGTATTTT. Its protein product is CASRMGGPNTQYF.